These T cell receptor beta chains were read from a single sample in a study of graft-versus-host responses after intestinal transplantation. Profiled with immunoSEQ multiplex PCR; TCRdb holds only in-frame clones, not every one. Of about 120,000 clones listed, roughly 91% are singletons. The antigens of these receptors remain unknown. Specimen: unstimulated CD4+ T cells sorted from spleen or lymph node cells, collected before intestinal transplant. All receptors derive from a human donor who received an intestinal transplant. The CDR3 runs from the conserved cysteine through the conserved F or W. The order of the fields is D gene, V gene, CDR3 length, clone size, J gene, CDR3 protein, CDR3 DNA. The D gene is left open where the match is weak. Some rows mark clone size as missing; the rest say once, few, many or name a class of expanded clone.

>TRBD2|TRBV7-2|14|NA|TRBJ2-7
CASSLGLARGEQYF
TGTGCCAGCAGCCTGGGACTAGCCCGAGGAGAGCAGTACTTC
>TRBD1|TRBV28|14|NA|TRBJ1-5
CASTAGGFQQPQHF
TGTGCCAGCACGGCAGGGGGCTTTCAGCAGCCCCAGCATTTT
>NA|TRBV7-9|14|NA|TRBJ2-5
CASSSRTAQETQYF
TGTGCCAGCAGCTCGAGGACAGCCCAAGAGACCCAGTACTTC
>NA|TRBV10-1|13|once|TRBJ1-1
CASSEGVETEAFF
TGCGCCAGCAGTGAAGGCGTAGAGACTGAAGCTTTCTTT
>TRBD1|TRBV18|14|NA|TRBJ2-1
CASSPGQVIAEQFF
TGTGCCAGCTCACCGGGACAGGTAATTGCTGAGCAGTTCTTC
>TRBD1|TRBV6-1|14|NA|TRBJ1-1
CASHLDRDVAEAFF
TGTGCCAGCCACCTGGACAGGGATGTCGCTGAAGCTTTCTTT
>NA|TRBV5-1|14|NA|TRBJ2-5
CASSLVGSQETQYF
TGCGCCAGCAGCTTGGTGGGCAGCCAAGAGACCCAGTACTTC
>TRBD2|TRBV7-3|15|NA|TRBJ2-3
CASSLSLAGTDTQYF
TGTGCCAGCAGCTTAAGCCTAGCGGGCACAGATACGCAGTATTTT
>NA|TRBV28|15|once|TRBJ2-1
CASREWGVGYNEQFF
TGTGCCAGCAGGGAATGGGGGGTTGGTTACAATGAGCAGTTCTTC
>NA|TRBV19|17|NA|TRBJ1-4
CASSPSRAGKGREKLFF
TGTGCCAGTAGTCCGAGCCGGGCAGGGAAGGGGAGAGAAAAACTGTTTTTT
>NA|TRBV14|16|NA|TRBJ2-5
CASSLPRDTPQETQYF
TGTGCCAGCAGTCTACCCCGGGACACCCCCCAAGAGACCCAGTACTTC
>TRBD2|TRBV18|14|NA|TRBJ2-7
CASSRTSGIYEQYF
TGTGCCAGCTCGCGGACGAGCGGGATCTACGAGCAGTACTTC
>NA|TRBV5-1|13|once|TRBJ2-1
CASSLVGGHEQFF
TGCGCCAGCAGCTTGGTGGGGGGCCATGAGCAGTTCTTC
>TRBD1|TRBV6-1|15|NA|TRBJ2-7
CASSETGTGRREQYF
TGTGCCAGCAGTGAAACCGGGACAGGGCGGCGCGAGCAGTACTTC
>NA|TRBV19|14|NA|TRBJ2-1
CASSRVSNSNEQFF
TGTGCCAGTAGTAGGGTCAGCAATTCCAATGAGCAGTTCTTC
>NA|TRBV11-3|16|NA|TRBJ2-6
CASSLGGGDGANVLTF
TGTGCCAGCAGCTTAGGTGGGGGCGATGGGGCCAACGTCCTGACTTTC
>NA|TRBV19|15|NA|TRBJ1-3
CASSIKTAAGNTIYF
TGTGCCAGTAGTATCAAAACAGCTGCTGGAAACACCATATATTTT
>TRBD2|TRBV4-1|17|NA|TRBJ2-7
CASSQEVRASGDYEQYF
TGCGCCAGCAGCCAAGAGGTTCGGGCTAGCGGGGACTACGAGCAGTACTTC
>NA|TRBV5-1|11|once|TRBJ2-5
CASSRRETQYF
TGCGCCAGCAGCCGCAGAGAGACCCAGTACTTC
>TRBD1|TRBV5-1|14|NA|TRBJ2-3
CASSHDRATDTQYF
TGCGCCAGCAGCCACGACAGGGCCACAGATACGCAGTATTTT
>TRBD1|TRBV19|15|NA|TRBJ1-5
CASSPQDRGRQPQHF
TGTGCCAGTAGTCCCCAGGACAGGGGAAGGCAGCCCCAGCATTTT
>NA|TRBV19|11|few|TRBJ2-7
CASSIGYEQYF
TGTGCCAGTAGTATAGGGTACGAGCAGTACTTC
>TRBD2|TRBV28|17|few|TRBJ2-7
CASRIGGGSFSGYEQYF
TGTGCCAGCAGAATCGGCGGGGGATCGTTTTCGGGCTACGAGCAGTACTTC
>NA|TRBV11-1|14|NA|TRBJ2-5
CASSLGGAGGTQYF
TGTGCCAGCAGCTTAGGCGGCGCCGGTGGGACCCAGTACTTC
>NA|TRBV6-5|15|NA|TRBJ2-7
CASSYWGESGVEQYF
TGTGCCAGCAGTTACTGGGGGGAATCGGGGGTCGAGCAGTACTTC
>TRBD2|TRBV2|15|once|TRBJ2-2
CASSVLSGRGGELFF
TGTGCCAGCAGTGTTCTGAGCGGGAGAGGGGGGGAGCTGTTTTTT
>NA|TRBV20-1|10|NA|TRBJ1-2
CSASPYGYTF
TGCAGTGCTAGCCCCTATGGCTACACCTTC
>TRBD1|TRBV18|14|NA|TRBJ2-3
CASSPGTATDTQYF
TGTGCCAGCTCACCCGGGACAGCCACAGATACGCAGTATTTT
>TRBD1|TRBV2|15|NA|TRBJ1-1
CASSEAVTGGPEAFF
TGTGCCAGCAGTGAAGCTGTGACAGGGGGCCCTGAAGCTTTCTTT
>NA|TRBV21-1|14|NA|TRBJ2-5
CASSKDGQRETQYF
TGTGCCAGCAGCAAAGACGGGCAGCGGGAGACCCAGTACTTC
>NA|TRBV4-2|11|once|TRBJ2-7
CASSQEDEQYF
TGTGCCAGCAGCCAAGAAGACGAGCAGTACTTC
>TRBD2|TRBV6-5|15|NA|TRBJ2-7
CASTNLAGGPYEQYF
TGTGCCAGCACCAACCTGGCGGGAGGGCCCTACGAGCAGTACTTC
>NA|TRBV5-6|16|NA|TRBJ2-5
CASSLERRSNQETQYF
TGTGCCAGCAGCTTGGAGCGGAGAAGCAATCAAGAGACCCAGTACTTC
>NA|TRBV5-1|14|NA|TRBJ2-5
CASSLGGGRETQYF
TGCGCCAGCAGCTTGGGAGGGGGGAGAGAGACCCAGTACTTC
>TRBD2|TRBV2|15|NA|TRBJ2-1
CASSVYLAGYNEQFF
TGTGCCAGCAGTGTCTATCTAGCGGGATACAATGAGCAGTTCTTC